This T cell receptor (beta chain) was documented in a study of identical twins. Study findings and constraints: Reduced insertions were recorded for abundant cord blood beta clonotypes, with no such pattern in memory repertoires. Because invariant MAIT and iNKT cells could be present, zero-insertion analyses could be partly confounded. Findings depended on cross-sectional statistics rather than tracking the same donors.

Germline CDR1 and CDR2: KGHDR and SFDVKD. V was pared by 3 bases and J by 4 bases, with 8 bases between. There are 13 residues in the CDR3. Template switching added a universal primer site; cDNA carried unique molecular identifiers. Using its own MiXCR run on the 5' RACE reads, TCRdb lists one record per CDR3 protein. The repertoire holds hundreds of thousands of distinct CDR3 sequences, with approximately 7.8% as singletons. This clonotype appeared once. Its antigen is still unknown. The sample was also linked to a second study, of yellow fever vaccine responses in identical twins.

The sample was CD8+ T cells sorted from blood. This clonotype originated in a woman aged 18 to 35 in good health. The rearrangement uses TRBV24-1 and TRBJ1-2, with D perhaps TRBD1 (5 bases). CDR3 sequence: CATSDAGGYGYTF. As DNA, the CDR3 is TGTGCCACCAGTGATGCGGGGGGCTATGGCTACACCTTC.